This TCR beta chain was captured by sequencing in a study of cytomegalovirus exposure and HLA in healthy donors. Concerning this clone itself: The antigen is not known.

PCR employed 60 Vbeta and 13 Jbeta primers. Clones were read by immunoSEQ multiplex PCR, and TCRdb kept only the in-frame ones, dropping some. Of 50,000 to 70,000 clones in the sample, more than 70% were seen once. J gave up 0 bases and V 2 bases, and 9 bases lay outside the gene matches. This CDR3 is 18 amino acids long. Germline V gene sequence: CDR1 LGHNA, CDR2 YSLEER. Regarding the study as a whole: Usually a TCR sequence was rare, but some public TCRs were found in many donors.

Sequenced material: PBMCs. This rearrangement joins TRBV4-3 to TRBJ2-2, with 7 bases identical to TRBD2. The sequence derives from a male donor in good health and CMV-seronegative. The chain's CDR3 is CASSQRFGSGANTGELFF. CDR3 nucleotides: TGCGCCAGCAGCCAAAGGTTCGGAAGCGGGGCGAACACCGGGGAGCTGTTTTTT.